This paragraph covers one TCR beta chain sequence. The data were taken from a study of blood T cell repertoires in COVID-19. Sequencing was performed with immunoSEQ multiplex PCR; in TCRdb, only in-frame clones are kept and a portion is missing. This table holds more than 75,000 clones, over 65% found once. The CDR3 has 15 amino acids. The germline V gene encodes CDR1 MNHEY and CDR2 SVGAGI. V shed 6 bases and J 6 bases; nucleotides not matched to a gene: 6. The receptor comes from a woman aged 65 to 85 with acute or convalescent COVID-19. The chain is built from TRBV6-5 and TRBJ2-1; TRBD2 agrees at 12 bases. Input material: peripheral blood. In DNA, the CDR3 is TGTGCCAGCAGCGCTCGGACTAGCGGGATCAATGAGCAGTTCTTC. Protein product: CASSARTSGINEQFF.